This T cell receptor (beta chain) stems from a study of cytomegalovirus exposure and HLA in healthy donors. Vbeta (60) and Jbeta (13) primers were used in the PCR. Method: immunoSEQ multiplex PCR; TCRdb's copy keeps in-frame clones and lacks some. The sample comprises approximately 110,000 clones, around 75% of which are singletons, and roughly 0.82% rests with the top ten. General study results and limits: After further analysis at a later stage, 16,951 TCR beta sequences were associated with HLA alleles at 0.05 false discovery rate.

In this sample, this clone turned up a few times. Antigen: not known. V was shortened by 6 bases and J by 11 bases, with 19 bases between the two germline ends. In germline, CDR1 is SQVTM, CDR2 ANQGSEA. CDR3 length: 12 amino acids. The V call is TRBV29-1, the J call TRBJ1-1; possible D gene TRBD1, 6 bases. This clonotype was sampled from a woman in her twenties or thirties in good health and CMV-seronegative. Sequenced: PBMCs. This chain's CDR3 is CSVLDGGRMAFF. The CDR3 nucleotides read TGCAGCGTCCTCGATGGGGGCAGGATGGCTTTCTTT.